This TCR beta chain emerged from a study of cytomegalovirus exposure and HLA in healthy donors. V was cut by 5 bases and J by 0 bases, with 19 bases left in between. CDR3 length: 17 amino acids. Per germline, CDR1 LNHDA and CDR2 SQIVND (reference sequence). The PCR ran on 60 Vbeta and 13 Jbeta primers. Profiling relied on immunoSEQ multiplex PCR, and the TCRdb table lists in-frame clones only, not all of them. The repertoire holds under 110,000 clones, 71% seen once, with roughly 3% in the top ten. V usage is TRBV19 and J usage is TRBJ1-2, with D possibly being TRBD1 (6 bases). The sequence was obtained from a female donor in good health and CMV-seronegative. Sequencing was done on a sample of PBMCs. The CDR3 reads CASSPTFRGSSNYGYTF. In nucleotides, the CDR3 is TGTGCCAGTAGTCCAACCTTCAGGGGTTCGTCTAACTATGGCTACACCTTC.